This T cell receptor beta chain was identified during a study of blood T cell repertoires in COVID-19. Trimming stripped 5 bases from V and 4 bases from J, with 14 bases between. This CDR3 is 15 amino acids long. CDR1 is MDHEN and CDR2 is SYDVKM in the germline V gene. Under the authors' procedure: Reference gene primer amplification yielded estimated nucleated cell counts. This table comes from immunoSEQ multiplex PCR, and its TCRdb copy is limited to in-frame clones, with some not included. V and J calls and clone size are given by that table; D and trimming were obtained from the DNA. Seen here are 500,000 to 600,000 clones, approximately 91% observed once, and the top ten hold less than 9.5%.

This chain joins TRBV28 and TRBJ1-4; possibly TRBD1 for D (5 bases). The source is a woman between 45 and 60 years old with COVID-19, enrolled during active disease. Sequenced input: peripheral blood. CDR3 sequence: CASSPSPGYNEKLFF. As DNA, the CDR3 is TGTGCCAGCAGTCCCTCCCCAGGGTATAATGAAAAACTGTTTTTT. Full variable domain (missing parts from reference TRBV28 and TRBJ1-4): DVKVTQSSRYLVKRTGEKVFLECVQDMDHENMFWYRQDPGLGLRLIYFSYDVKMKEKGDIPEGYSVSREKKERFSLILESASTNQTSMYLCASSPSPGYNEKLFFGSGTQLSVL.